This TCR beta chain originates from a study of blood T cell repertoires in COVID-19. Study details: Both acute and convalescent COVID-19 samples were obtained from the United States, Italy and Spain. PBMCs, B-cell-depleted T cells, or T cells were the source of the cDNA or gDNA that made up the material.

As originally analysed: Amplification from reference gene primers served as the basis for estimated nucleated cell counts. The repertoire was sequenced with immunoSEQ multiplex PCR; TCRdb's copy has only in-frame clones and lacks some. That table gives V, J and clone size, and the DNA gave D and trimming. The top ten hold roughly 1.5% of the sample, which has 250,000 to 350,000 clones, about 81% seen once. The CDR3 consists of 14 residues. V was shortened by 3 bases and J by 1 base, with 9 bases between the two germline ends. Germline CDR1 LNHDA, CDR2 SQIVND (reference sequence). The sequencing sample was made of peripheral blood. The TCR sequence derives from a human donor with COVID-19, enrolled during active disease. The donor label of this sample is uncertain. The chain recombines TRBV19 with TRBJ1-1; unclear D gene. The CDR3 nucleotides read TGTGCCAGTAGTATCACTGGTGGGAACACTGAAGCTTTCTTT. It codes for CASSITGGNTEAFF.